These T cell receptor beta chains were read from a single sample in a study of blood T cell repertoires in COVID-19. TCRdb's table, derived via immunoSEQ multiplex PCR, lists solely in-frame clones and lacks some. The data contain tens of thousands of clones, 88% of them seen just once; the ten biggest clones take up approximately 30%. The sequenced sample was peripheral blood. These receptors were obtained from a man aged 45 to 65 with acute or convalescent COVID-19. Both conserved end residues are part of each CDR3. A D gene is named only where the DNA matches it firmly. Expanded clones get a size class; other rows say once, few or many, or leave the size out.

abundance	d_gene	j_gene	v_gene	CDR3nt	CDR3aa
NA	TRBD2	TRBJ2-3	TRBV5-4	TGTGCCAGCAGCTTGTGGCTAGCGGGGGCCCACCCGGTAACAGATACGCAGTATTTT	CASSLWLAGAHPVTDTQYF
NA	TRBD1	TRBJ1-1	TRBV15	TGTGCCACCAGCAGAAGAAACAGGGGGGACACTGAAGCTTTCTTT	CATSRRNRGDTEAFF
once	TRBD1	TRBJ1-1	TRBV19	TGTGCCAGTAGTATACAGGTCGGGACAGGGCACACTGAAGCTTTCTTT	CASSIQVGTGHTEAFF
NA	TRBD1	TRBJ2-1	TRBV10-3	TGTGCCATAGCTTCCGGGACAGGGTTCTATAGTGAGCAGTTCTTC	CAIASGTGFYSEQFF
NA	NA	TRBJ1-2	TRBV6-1	TGTGCCAGCAGTTCGCCGGGTAATAGTGGCTACACCTTC	CASSSPGNSGYTF
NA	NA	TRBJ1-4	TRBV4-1	TGCGCCAGCAGCCACCGACGACAGGAGTATAATGAAAAACTGTTTTTT	CASSHRRQEYNEKLFF
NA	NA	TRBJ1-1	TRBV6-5	TGTGCCAGCAGCCAAGACAGTGAAGCTTTCTTT	CASSQDSEAFF
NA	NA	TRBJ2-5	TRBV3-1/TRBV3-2	TGTGCCAGCAGCTCCTTGGGGGGGCAGGAGACCCAGTACTTC	CASSSLGGQETQYF
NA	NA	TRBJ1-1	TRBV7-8	TGTGCCAGCAGCTTAAACAGGGATCCTGAAGCTTTCTTT	CASSLNRDPEAFF
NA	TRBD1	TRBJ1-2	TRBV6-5	TGTGCCAGCACCGATCCGGGACAGGGGAACTATGGCTACACCTTC	CASTDPGQGNYGYTF
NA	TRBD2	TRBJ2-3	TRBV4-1	TGCGCCAGCAGCCAAGCGTTCGGGACTACCACAGATACGCAGTATTTT	CASSQAFGTTTDTQYF
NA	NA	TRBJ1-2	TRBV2	TGTGCCAGCAGTGAACTCGGACGAGGAGGGGGCTACACCTTC	CASSELGRGGGYTF
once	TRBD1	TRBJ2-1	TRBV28	TGTGCCAGCAGCCCTGGGGAATACAGGGGGCGCCTCTACAATGAGCAGTTCTTC	CASSPGEYRGRLYNEQFF
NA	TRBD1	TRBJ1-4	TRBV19	TGTGCCAGTAGTAGATACCTCCAGACAGGGGGGAATGAAAAACTGTTTTTT	CASSRYLQTGGNEKLFF
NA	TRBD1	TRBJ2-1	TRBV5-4	TGTGCCAGCAGGTTGGACAGGGGGCTTCACAATGAGCAGTTCTTC	CASRLDRGLHNEQFF
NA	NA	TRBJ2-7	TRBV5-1	TGCGCCAGCAGCTCGTTAAAGCAGTACTTC	CASSSLKQYF
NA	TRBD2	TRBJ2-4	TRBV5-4	TGTGCCAGCAGCTTGACTAGCGGGACTAGGGGCAAAAACATTCAGTACTTC	CASSLTSGTRGKNIQYF
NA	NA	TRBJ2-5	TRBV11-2	TGTGCCAGCAGCTTAGGGCAGGACAAAGAGACCCAGTACTTC	CASSLGQDKETQYF
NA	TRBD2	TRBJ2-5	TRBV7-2	TGTGCCAGCAGCTTAGCGCTGGGGGGGGGTCAAGAGACCCAGTACTTC	CASSLALGGGQETQYF
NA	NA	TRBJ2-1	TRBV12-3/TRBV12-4	TGTGCCAGCAGGGAGTACAATGAGCAGTTCTTC	CASREYNEQFF
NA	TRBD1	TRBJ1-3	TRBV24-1	TGTGCCACCACCAGGACAGGGCGATATGGAAACACCATATATTTT	CATTRTGRYGNTIYF
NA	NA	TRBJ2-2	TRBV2	TGTGCCTCGCAAATAGACACCGGGGAGCTGTTTTTT	CASQIDTGELFF
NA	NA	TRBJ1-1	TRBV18	TGTGCCAGCTCACCCCGAGGGGGTCCCGTGAACACTGAAGCTTTCTTT	CASSPRGGPVNTEAFF
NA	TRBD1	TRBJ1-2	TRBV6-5	TGTGCCACCCAACCCCTCTGGACAGGGTTAGTAGGCTACACCTTC	CATQPLWTGLVGYTF
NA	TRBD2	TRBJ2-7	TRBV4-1	TGCGCCAGCAGCCCCGGGGGGGGGTCCGAGCAGTACTTC	CASSPGGGSEQYF
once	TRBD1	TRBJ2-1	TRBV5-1	TGCGCCAGCAGCGGGGGGGACAGGGGTTACTACAATGAGCAGTTCTTC	CASSGGDRGYYNEQFF
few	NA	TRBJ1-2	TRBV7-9	TGTGCCAGCAGCGCCATACAGTTGGGCTACACCTTC	CASSAIQLGYTF
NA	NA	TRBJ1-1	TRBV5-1	TGCGCCAGCAGCCCGGACGGCGCAGGGTTGGCTTTCTTT	CASSPDGAGLAFF
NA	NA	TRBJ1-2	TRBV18	TGTGCCAGCTCACCAACAGGAATGACCAACTATGGCTACACCTTC	CASSPTGMTNYGYTF
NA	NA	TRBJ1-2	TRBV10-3	TGTGCCATCAGTGATGAGGTGGCAAACTATGGCTACACCTTC	CAISDEVANYGYTF
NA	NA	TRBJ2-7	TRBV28	TGTGCCAGCAGTGAGGGGCAGGGGCTACTTTACGAGCAGTACTTC	CASSEGQGLLYEQYF
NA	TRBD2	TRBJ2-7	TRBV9	TGTGCCAGCAGTCGATCGAGCGGGGGAGAGTACGAGCAGTACTTC	CASSRSSGGEYEQYF
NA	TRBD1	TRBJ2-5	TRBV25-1	TGTGCCAGCAGACCAACAGGGGCAGAGACCCAGTACTTC	CASRPTGAETQYF
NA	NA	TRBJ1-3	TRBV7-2	TGTGCCAGCAGCTTAGTGTCAGGGGTTGGAAACACCATATATTTT	CASSLVSGVGNTIYF
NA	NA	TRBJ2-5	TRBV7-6	TGTGCCAGCAGCTTAAAGGGGTACCAAGAGACCCAGTACTTC	CASSLKGYQETQYF
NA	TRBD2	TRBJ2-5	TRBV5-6	TGTGCCAGCACCCCGGGGGGGGCCCAAGAGACCCAGTACTTC	CASTPGGAQETQYF
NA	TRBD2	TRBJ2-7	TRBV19	TGTGCCAGTAGTATACCGGGACTATACGAGCAGTACTTC	CASSIPGLYEQYF
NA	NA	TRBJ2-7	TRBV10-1	TGCGCCAGCAGTCCAGGACATTCCTACGAGCAGTACTTC	CASSPGHSYEQYF
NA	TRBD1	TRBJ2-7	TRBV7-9	TGTGCCAGCAGCTGGGGACAGTTCTACGAGCAGTACTTC	CASSWGQFYEQYF
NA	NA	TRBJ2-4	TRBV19	TGTGCCAGTAGGAGAGACTTGGCCAAAAACATTCAGTACTTC	CASRRDLAKNIQYF
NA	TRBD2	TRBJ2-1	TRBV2	TGTGCCAGCAGTGAAGCCCGGGGGGGCCGCGTTGAGCAGTTCTTC	CASSEARGGRVEQFF
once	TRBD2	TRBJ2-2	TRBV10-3	TGTGCCATCACCGGACTAGCGGGGAGGAGCACCGGGGAGCTGTTTTTT	CAITGLAGRSTGELFF
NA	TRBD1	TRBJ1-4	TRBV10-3	TGTGCCATCAGGGACAGGGCTCAAAAACTGTTTTTT	CAIRDRAQKLFF
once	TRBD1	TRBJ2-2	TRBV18	TGTGCCAGCTCACCTCCGGGGACAGGGGCATCATCCGGGGAGCTGTTTTTT	CASSPPGTGASSGELFF
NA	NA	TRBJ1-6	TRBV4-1	TGCGCCAGCAGCCAAGAGTCGACAGTTAGTTCACCCCTCCACTTT	CASSQESTVSSPLHF
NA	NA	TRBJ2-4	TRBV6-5	TGTGCCAGCAGTTACTCGCGTCTGGGCGGGAACATTCAGTACTTC	CASSYSRLGGNIQYF